A selection of T cell receptor beta chains follows, all from one sample in a study of T cell repertoires in cytomegalovirus infection. TCRdb re-called the reads with MiXCR, one entry per CDR3 protein. In the table there are 450,000 to 600,000 distinct CDR3 sequences, over 9% of which are singletons. Material for sequencing was PBMCs. The source is a human donor in good health (CMV status not recorded). Some clones in this sample may be carry-over from other donors' samples. The CDR3 runs from the conserved cysteine through the conserved F or W.

V gene,J gene,CDR3 protein
TRBV11-2,TRBJ2-4,CASSPARDIQYF
TRBV20-1,TRBJ2-7,CSARESGSMYEQYF
TRBV29-1,TRBJ2-5,CSFLREGLRETQYF
TRBV7-3,TRBJ1-5,CASSPGQNQPQHF
TRBV7-9,TRBJ1-2,CASSPLRGVGGYTF
TRBV20-1,TRBJ2-7,CSVELYYEQYF
TRBV6-1,TRBJ2-1,CASSVDRGIGNNEQFF
TRBV19,TRBJ2-2,CASSIRAGELFF
TRBV6-6,TRBJ1-6,CASSRARDSPLHF
TRBV2,TRBJ1-3,CASSHNIASGNTIYF
TRBV25-1,TRBJ1-3,CASGGTGGGNTIYF
TRBV3-1,TRBJ2-1,CASSQVWGDGHTYNEQFF
TRBV4-2,TRBJ2-1,CASSQVSGGRYNEQFF
TRBV3-1,TRBJ1-5,CASSQAGQQPQHF
TRBV7-6,TRBJ2-3,CASSLRGNTDTQYF
TRBV3-1,TRBJ2-7,CASSQVSRTSGATYEQYF
TRBV12-3/TRBV12-4,TRBJ1-3,CASSSGAVAIYF
TRBV27,TRBJ1-2,CASSSSTVHGYTF
TRBV12-3/TRBV12-4,TRBJ1-1,CASSPGDRGAQMNTEAFF
TRBV28,TRBJ2-5,CASSSQGVLETQYF
TRBV9,TRBJ2-1,CASSVSGLASYNEQFF
TRBV30,TRBJ2-4,CAWSVGGGKNIQYF
TRBV7-9,TRBJ1-1,CATRRVMNTEAFF
TRBV20-1,TRBJ1-5,CSASPTVNQPQHF
TRBV7-8,TRBJ1-5,CASSLEGQVSNQPQHF
TRBV7-2,TRBJ2-2,CASSFREPGELFF
TRBV9,TRBJ2-1,CASSVTTSGSNNEQFF
TRBV7-2,TRBJ1-4,CASSLWARGRGTNEKLFF
TRBV20-1,TRBJ1-4,CSARSLRDVVEKLFF
TRBV11-2,TRBJ1-1,CASSFWARPDRGKDTEAFF
TRBV4-1,TRBJ2-7,CASSQHEQISYEQYF
TRBV4-2,TRBJ2-5,CASSQDSQEWAGTQYF
TRBV7-9,TRBJ2-5,CASSRTASEAQYF
TRBV20-1,TRBJ2-7,CSAGWGEGYEQYF
TRBV5-6,TRBJ1-2,CASSHQGQGIYGYTF
TRBV20-1,TRBJ2-5,CSEAAGETQYF
TRBV20-1,TRBJ1-2,CSAALGGVPGNYGYTF
TRBV4-2,TRBJ2-6,CASSQGGAGANVLTF
TRBV18,TRBJ1-2,CASSSRSYGYTF
TRBV10-3,TRBJ1-3,CAISESRSGNTIYF
TRBV24-1,TRBJ2-1,CATSDSDRGSYNEQFF
TRBV12-5,TRBJ1-1,CASGYGQGPEAFF
TRBV4-2,TRBJ2-5,CASTPRGGGRGQETQYF
TRBV20-1,TRBJ2-7,CSARMDRGDEQYF
TRBV7-9,TRBJ2-7,CASSSFPYEQYF
TRBV30,TRBJ2-3,CAWRIRGADTQYF
TRBV5-4,TRBJ2-2,CASSPDQSGHTGELFF
TRBV3-1,TRBJ2-7,CASSTGVLDYEQYF
TRBV5-4,TRBJ2-2,CASSILFSGVRTGELFF
TRBV7-8,TRBJ1-2,CASSLGTGNLYGYTF
TRBV7-8,TRBJ1-2,CASSPYRVQPSYAANYGYTF
TRBV7-9,TRBJ1-2,CASSLSVGSGYGYTF